This T cell receptor (beta chain) was found in a study of T-cell memory formation after mild COVID-19. Notes on the study in general: The CD4+ clones that contracted clustered mainly within CM and EM, and the CD8+ clones concentrated in EMRA.

TCRdb re-derived calls from the 5' RACE reads in MiXCR, one entry per CDR3 protein. In the table there are 180,000 or so distinct CDR3 sequences, around a tenth of which are singletons. The CDR3 is 15 residues long. V was shortened by 5 bases and J by 7 bases, with 21 bases between the two germline ends. In germline, CDR1 is SGHRS, CDR2 YFSETQ. The table lists this clonotype with a few counts. Its matching antigen is unknown. The V call is TRBV5-1, the J call TRBJ1-1, with D perhaps TRBD1 (6 bases). This receptor was taken from a man aged 18 to 29 who had mild COVID-19 (a few samples of this study predate the infection). Cell type and time point are not known. Sequences were obtained from PBMCs or a T cell subset sorted from them (not recorded which). CDR3 in amino acids: CASREQGGTQGEAFF. The CDR3 coding sequence is TGCGCCAGCAGAGAACAGGGTGGGACTCAGGGTGAAGCTTTCTTT. Full variable domain (missing parts from reference TRBV5-1 and TRBJ1-1): KAGVTQTPRYLIKTRGQQVTLSCSPISGHRSVSWYQQTPGQGLQFLFEYFSETQRNKGNFPGRFSGRQFSNSRSEMNVSTLELGDSALYLCASREQGGTQGEAFFGQGTRLTVV.